A selection of T cell receptor beta chains follows, all from one sample in a study of cytomegalovirus exposure and HLA in healthy donors. The repertoire was sequenced with immunoSEQ multiplex PCR; TCRdb's copy has only in-frame clones and lacks some. The table includes 250,000 to 350,000 clones, more than 75% detected once. The specimen was PBMCs. These receptors were obtained from a young woman in good health and CMV-seronegative. Each CDR3 is given with its conserved first and last residue. Fields, in order: V gene, J gene, D gene, clone size, CDR3 DNA, CDR3 protein. The D gene is left open where the match is weak. Size is stated for part of the rows, as once, few or many counts, or as a class when the clone is expanded.

>TRBV11-2|TRBJ1-5|-|once
TGTGCCAGCAGCGGCGGGGAGTTTAGCAATCAGCCCCAGCATTTT
CASSGGEFSNQPQHF
>TRBV7-9|TRBJ2-7|-|few
TGTGCCAGCAGCTTTCAGGGGCCCTACGAGCAGTACTTC
CASSFQGPYEQYF
>TRBV18|TRBJ2-3|-|-
TGTGCCAGCTCACTTACCGGGACTAGCACAGATACGCAGTATTTT
CASSLTGTSTDTQYF
>TRBV5-6|TRBJ1-2|-|-
TGTGCCAGCAGCTATTCGGACAGAGCGCACTATGGCTACACCTTC
CASSYSDRAHYGYTF
>TRBV28|TRBJ1-2|TRBD1|-
TGTGCCAGCGCACCGGGACAGCCCTATGGCTACACCTTC
CASAPGQPYGYTF
>TRBV7-8|TRBJ1-2|-|-
TGTGCCAGCAGCAAAACTCTGAAGGGGTATGGCTACACCTTC
CASSKTLKGYGYTF
>TRBV11-3|TRBJ2-1|TRBD2|-
TGTGCCAGCAGCGCCCTGGCTGGCGGGAGGGGTAATGAGCAGTTCTTC
CASSALAGGRGNEQFF
>TRBV6-5|TRBJ2-1|-|-
TGTGCCAGCAGTTTACTCAATGAGCAGTTCTTC
CASSLLNEQFF
>TRBV28|TRBJ2-3|-|-
TGTGCCAGCAGTCCTCCTAGCACAGATACGCAGTATTTT
CASSPPSTDTQYF
>TRBV10-1|TRBJ2-1|-|-
TGCGCCAGCAGTGACTCCTCGGGAGCGCAAAAATACAATGAGCAGTTCTTC
CASSDSSGAQKYNEQFF
>TRBV7-8|TRBJ2-2|TRBD2|few
TGTGCCAGCAGCCCTACTAGCGGAAAGAACACCGGGGAGCTGTTTTTT
CASSPTSGKNTGELFF
>TRBV2|TRBJ2-3|TRBD2|-
TGTGCCAGCAAAAGGATAGCGGGAGGGTCCGATACGCAGTATTTT
CASKRIAGGSDTQYF
>TRBV5-1|TRBJ1-4|-|once
TGCGCCAGCAGCTCGGACGGGGGTAATGAAAAACTGTTTTTT
CASSSDGGNEKLFF
>TRBV2|TRBJ2-1|TRBD1|-
TGTGCCAGCAGCGGACAGGTACGTGCTGAGCAGTTCTTC
CASSGQVRAEQFF
>TRBV2|TRBJ2-7|-|few
TGTGCCAGCTACAACAGGGAATCCTACGAGCAGTACTTC
CASYNRESYEQYF
>TRBV19|TRBJ2-3|TRBD2|-
TGTGCCAGTAGTATAGATCCATCGACTAGCTCCTTGAAATATACGCAGTATTTT
CASSIDPSTSSLKYTQYF
>TRBV30|TRBJ2-2|-|-
TGTGCCTGGAGTGCTGGGGGGGCGCGTACCGGGGAGCTGTTTTTT
CAWSAGGARTGELFF
>TRBV7-9|TRBJ2-7|TRBD2|-
TGTGCCAGCAGCTTAAGTAAAGATCCCAGAACTAGCGGGACCTACGAGCAGTACTTC
CASSLSKDPRTSGTYEQYF
>TRBV5-6|TRBJ1-5|-|-
TGTGCCAGCAGCTTGGTTCGGAGCAATCAGCCCCAGCATTTT
CASSLVRSNQPQHF
>TRBV28|TRBJ2-7|TRBD2|-
TGTGCCAGCAGATGGACTAGCGGGAGGGTCGGCTCCTACGAGCAGTACTTC
CASRWTSGRVGSYEQYF
>TRBV27|TRBJ2-1|-|once
TGTGCCAGCAGTCCCACGTTCAGTGGCAATGAGCAGTTCTTC
CASSPTFSGNEQFF
>TRBV7-9|TRBJ2-5|-|-
TGTGCCAGCAGCTCTAGTGTCACTAGACGGTACTTC
CASSSSVTRRYF
>TRBV5-1|TRBJ2-5|TRBD1|-
TGCGCCAGCAGCCAAACGACAGGGGAGGAGACCCAGTACTTC
CASSQTTGEETQYF
>TRBV10-3|TRBJ1-2|-|-
TGTGCCATCAGAAGAACCGACAGATTAGCTAACTATGGCTACACCTTC
CAIRRTDRLANYGYTF
>TRBV19|TRBJ2-7|TRBD2|-
TGTGCCAGTTCGACTAGCGGAGGTCGGGAGCAGTACTTC
CASSTSGGREQYF
>TRBV6-5|TRBJ2-5|-|-
TGTGCCAGCAGTTACTCGATTATTGTGGCTCAAGAGACCCAGTACTTC
CASSYSIIVAQETQYF
>TRBV5-5|TRBJ2-7|TRBD1|-
TGTGCCAGCAGCCCCCGGGACAGTCCGTTTGAGGAGCAGTACTTC
CASSPRDSPFEEQYF
>TRBV28|TRBJ2-7|-|-
TGTGCCAGCTTGGGGGGACCCTACGAGCAGTACTTC
CASLGGPYEQYF
>TRBV6-1|TRBJ1-2|-|-
TGTGCCAGCAGTGAAGCGGAGGGGCCAGCGGGCTACACCTTC
CASSEAEGPAGYTF
>TRBV5-1|TRBJ2-7|TRBD1|-
TGCGCCAGCAGCATAACCGGGACAGGGATCTACGAGCAGTACTTC
CASSITGTGIYEQYF
>TRBV7-9|TRBJ1-2|TRBD1|-
TGTGCCAGCAGTCCCGGGACAGGGGATTATGGCTACACCTTC
CASSPGTGDYGYTF
>TRBV5-4|TRBJ1-4|-|-
TGTGCCAGCAGCTCCGATCCGGGTGCCTTAGGAAAACTGTTTTTT
CASSSDPGALGKLFF
>TRBV7-2|TRBJ1-3|-|-
TGTGCCAGCAGGTCTCCAGGAGGCGCTGGAAACACCATATATTTT
CASRSPGGAGNTIYF
>TRBV27|TRBJ1-4|-|-
TGTGCCAGCAGTTTATACGCGGTCGCGGGGGGCGGGTCTAATGAAAAACTGTTTTTT
CASSLYAVAGGGSNEKLFF
>TRBV10-3|TRBJ2-2|-|once
TGTGCCATCAGTGAGTCGGGACGACTAGTGGGACACACCGGGGAGCTGTTTTTT
CAISESGRLVGHTGELFF
>TRBV5-1|TRBJ1-1|-|-
TGCGCCAGCAGCGGTTCAGGGTCTATGAACACTGAAGCTTTCTTT
CASSGSGSMNTEAFF
>TRBV10-3|TRBJ1-2|TRBD1|-
TGTGCCATCAGGACCTCACTGGACAGGGAAGTCCGTGGCTACACCTTC
CAIRTSLDREVRGYTF
>TRBV5-1|TRBJ2-1|-|-
TGCGCCAGCAGCCTCCTTTGGCAGGATGAGCAGTTCTTC
CASSLLWQDEQFF
>TRBV5-6|TRBJ1-1|-|-
TGTGCCAGCAGCTTGGCGATGGGTAGGGAGCGAGGGGCTTTCTTT
CASSLAMGRERGAFF
>TRBV28|TRBJ1-6|TRBD1|-
TGTGCCAGCAGTTCCTCAGGACAGGGGAATTCACCCCTCCACTTT
CASSSSGQGNSPLHF
>TRBV6-4|TRBJ2-2|-|-
TGTGCCAGCAGCGAGGGGGAATTTTCGGGCACCGGGGAGCTGTTTTTT
CASSEGEFSGTGELFF
>TRBV6-5|TRBJ1-1|-|once
TGTGCCAGCAGTTCCGGTGTCTTTTTACTGAACACTGAAGCTTTCTTT
CASSSGVFLLNTEAFF
>TRBV29-1|TRBJ2-1|-|-
TGCAGCCTAGCGCAGCCTCCACTCTCCGACCCCAATGAGCAGTTCTTC
CSLAQPPLSDPNEQFF
>TRBV27|TRBJ2-7|-|-
TGTGCCAGCAGTCTGGGGCAGGGTTTATACGAGCAGTACTTC
CASSLGQGLYEQYF
>TRBV15|TRBJ2-1|TRBD2|-
TGTGCCACCAGGGCGGGAGGACTCAATGAGCAGTTCTTC
CATRAGGLNEQFF
>TRBV28|TRBJ2-2|TRBD2|-
TGTGCCAGCCGATACGACGGGCTAGCGGGAGGGACCGGGGAGCTGTTTTTT
CASRYDGLAGGTGELFF
>TRBV5-4|TRBJ1-3|TRBD1|-
TGTGCCAGCAGCCCCAGGACAGGGGGAAACACCATATATTTT
CASSPRTGGNTIYF
>TRBV18|TRBJ2-4|-|-
TGTGCCAGCTCACCTCCGGGAGCCAAAAACATTCAGTACTTC
CASSPPGAKNIQYF
>TRBV5-4|TRBJ2-1|-|-
TGTGCCAGCAGCTTGGTTGGGCAGGGGCAGTTCTTC
CASSLVGQGQFF
>TRBV6-5|TRBJ2-7|TRBD1|-
TGTGCCAGCAGGGAAACAGGGGCGCCGGTCGAGCAGTACTTC
CASRETGAPVEQYF
>TRBV7-6|TRBJ2-3|-|-
TGTGCCAGCAGCTCTCCATTGACTAGCACAGATACGCAGTATTTT
CASSSPLTSTDTQYF